The 21 T cell receptor beta chains presented below share a single source sample, sequenced in a study of cytomegalovirus exposure and HLA in healthy donors. 60 Vbeta and 13 Jbeta primers were used in PCR. Libraries were prepared by immunoSEQ multiplex PCR; TCRdb keeps only in-frame clonotypes and omits some of them. This table has over 100,000 clones, 70% to 85% appearing once. The specimen sequenced was PBMCs. Receptors originate from a female donor in good health and CMV-seronegative.

This chain joins TRBV25-1 and TRBJ2-7; D perhaps matches TRBD2 (6 bases). V was shortened by 4 bases and J by 10 bases, with 11 bases between the two germline ends. There are 11 residues in the CDR3. Germline assignment: CDR1 MGHDK and CDR2 SYGVNS. The CDR3 here is CASSALASQYF. CDR3 in DNA: TGTGCCAGCAGTGCTCTAGCGAGTCAGTACTTC.

Turning to this clone: Additional DNA sequences in this sample encode the identical CDR3. The chain couples TRBV15 to TRBJ1-3; 8 bases are a match to TRBD1. V shed 7 bases, J shed 5 bases, and the junction held 7 bases outside the gene matches. CDR1 is LNHNV, CDR2 YYDKDF, per germline (reference sequence). CDR3 length equals 14 residues. The CDR3, as DNA: TGTGCCACCAAGATGGACAGGGAGAGAAACACCATATATTTT. This codes for CATKMDRERNTIYF. Full variable domain (missing parts from reference TRBV15 and TRBJ1-3): DAMVIQNPRYQVTQFGKPVTLSCSQTLNHNVMYWYQQKSSQAPKLLFHYYDKDFNNEADTPDNFQSRRPNTSFCFLDIRSPGLGDTAMYLCATKMDRERNTIYFGEGSWLTVV.

The chain couples TRBV5-1 to TRBJ1-2; 10 bases match TRBD1. The germline V gene encodes CDR1 SGHRS and CDR2 YFSETQ. CDR3 size: 15 residues. J was trimmed by 11 bases and V by 1 base; bases with no gene match: 11. For the CDR3, the DNA is TGCGCCAGCAGCTTGATGGGACAGGGGACCGATCGTTACACCTTC. Its protein product is CASSLMGQGTDRYTF.

This clone was observed a single time. The chain carries TRBV6-5 and TRBJ2-1; 7 bases agree with TRBD1. CDR3 length: 13 amino acids. Losses at the gene ends were 5 bases for V and 10 bases for J; bases not matched to a gene: 8. Germline CDR1 and CDR2: MNHEY and SVGAGI. The CDR3 region is CASSRDRAREQFF. The CDR3, as DNA: TGTGCCAGCAGTCGCGACAGGGCCAGAGAGCAGTTCTTC.

This sequence joins TRBV11-2 and TRBJ2-1, with D perhaps matching TRBD2 (5 bases). This CDR3 is built from 16 residues. Germline CDR1 SGHAT, CDR2 FQNNGV. Between the trimmed V and J ends, which lost 7 bases and 5 bases, there was a span of 21 bases. The CDR3 coding sequence is TGTGCCAGCACCAACTGGGCGGAGGATTCCAACAATGAGCAGTTCTTC. Its protein product is CASTNWAEDSNNEQFF. The complete variable domain, with remaining parts taken from reference TRBV11-2 and TRBJ2-1, reads EAGVAQSPRYKIIEKRQSVAFWCNPISGHATLYWYQQILGQGPKLLIQFQNNGVVDDSQLPKDRFSAERLKGVDSTLKIQPAKLEDSAVYLCASTNWAEDSNNEQFFGPGTRLTVL.

This clone has just one count. This chain's CDR3 is CASSPSGQSIGNEQFF. CDR3 DNA: TGTGCCAGCAGCCCCTCGGGACAGAGTATAGGGAATGAGCAGTTCTTC. This chain uses TRBV9 with TRBJ2-1; 7 positions match TRBD1. Germline V gene lookup returns CDR1 SGDLS and CDR2 YYNGEE. The CDR3 covers 16 residues. The junction had 14 bases not matched to a gene; V was cut back by 4 bases and J by 7 bases.

This clone was detected a few times. This chain connects TRBV7-9 to TRBJ2-2; 8 bases map to TRBD1. The ends lost 5 bases at V and 6 bases at J; junction bases unmatched: 14. Per the germline V gene, CDR1 is SEHNR and CDR2 is FQNEAQ (reference sequence). This CDR3 is 17 amino acids long. The CDR3 DNA sequence: TGTGCCAGCAGCCCGGCCGCGGACAGGGATCCCCCCGGGGAGCTGTTTTTT. Amino acids: CASSPAADRDPPGELFF.

This clone appeared once. The junction shows a germline mismatch at one end, possibly a read error. The rearrangement uses TRBV10-3 and TRBJ1-2; TRBD1 aligns across 11 bases. Germline CDR1 ENHRY, CDR2 SYGVKD. The CDR3 is made up of 13 amino acids. CDR3 in amino acids: CAISGSGTGGVNF. As DNA, the CDR3 is TGTGCCATCAGTGGCTCCGGGACAGGGGGTGTAAACTTC.

This chain links TRBV28 with TRBJ2-7, with D possibly matching TRBD1 (5 bases). Between the trimmed V and J ends, which lost 4 bases and 7 bases, there was a span of 17 bases. Germline V CDR1 and CDR2: MDHEN, SYDVKM. CDR3 size: 14 residues. CDR3 in amino acids: CASSSRTREREQYF. CDR3 nucleotide sequence: TGTGCCAGCAGTTCACGAACCAGGGAACGGGAGCAGTACTTC.

This clone was counted a few times. The rearrangement links TRBV29-1 to TRBJ2-1; 9 bases agree with TRBD2. This CDR3 spans 13 amino acids. Germline V gene sequence: CDR1 SQVTM, CDR2 ANQGSEA. Trimming took 5 bases from V and 8 from J; bases not matched to a gene: 7. In DNA form, the CDR3 reads TGCAGCGTTCCGGGACTAGCAATAGATGAGCAGTTCTTC. It is translated as CSVPGLAIDEQFF.

This clone showed up just a few times. The rearrangement joins TRBV5-1 to TRBJ2-5; 12 bases fit TRBD1. The CDR3 has 16 residues. V was pared by 3 bases and J by 9 bases, with 12 bases of the junction left unmatched. CDR1 and CDR2 from the germline V gene are SGHRS and YFSETQ. CDR3 sequence reads: CASSSSGTGGEGAQYF. CDR3 in DNA: TGCGCCAGCAGCTCATCCGGGACAGGGGGCGAAGGGGCCCAGTACTTC.

The V call is TRBV2, the J call TRBJ2-1; 8 bases are shared with TRBD1. The V gene end was trimmed by 8 bases and the J gene end by 9 bases; junction bases not matched to a gene: 12. The germline gives CDR1 SNHLY, CDR2 FYNNEI. The CDR3 length is 14 residues. The CDR3 spells CASGPRTGLSEQFF. In DNA form, the CDR3 reads TGTGCCAGCGGGCCGCGGACAGGGCTCAGTGAGCAGTTCTTC.

The chain combines TRBV6-1 with TRBJ2-2; 12 nucleotides match TRBD2. This CDR3 region has 17 residues. CDR1 is MNHNS, CDR2 SASEGT, per germline. The J segment lost 4 bases and the V segment lost 4 bases, leaving 7 bases of the junction unmatched. In DNA, the CDR3 is TGTGCCAGCAGTGCCCTAGCGGGAGGGAGGGGCACCGGGGAGCTGTTTTTT. Amino acid sequence: CASSALAGGRGTGELFF.

The chain employs TRBV12-5 and TRBJ2-1; TRBD2 agrees at 14 bases. Looked up from germline, CDR1 is LGHNT and CDR2 is FRNRAP. The CDR3 has 19 amino acids. Trimming took 0 bases from V and 9 from J; bases not matched to a gene: 13. The CDR3 spells CASGLVKGLAGEVKGEQFF. The CDR3, as DNA: TGTGCTAGTGGTTTGGTAAAGGGACTAGCGGGAGAGGTTAAGGGTGAGCAGTTCTTC. Based on the CDR3 plus reference TRBV12-5 and TRBJ2-1, the full variable domain is DARVTQTPRHKVTEMGQEVTMRCQPILGHNTVFWYRQTMMQGLELLAYFRNRAPLDDSGMPKDRFSAEMPDATLATLKIQPSEPRDSAVYFCASGLVKGLAGEVKGEQFFGPGTRLTVL.

CDR3 DNA: TGTGCCAGCAGTGCCCGACAGGGGACTAACACCGGGGAGCTGTTTTTT. Protein: CASSARQGTNTGELFF. The rearrangement links TRBV6-1 to TRBJ2-2; 8 bases map to TRBD1. V was clipped by 4 bases and J by 2 bases; unmatched bases: 6. Looked up from germline, CDR1 is MNHNS and CDR2 is SASEGT. The CDR3 totals 16 residues.

This chain connects TRBV5-1 to TRBJ1-1, with TRBD1 as a possible D gene (6 bases). Germline values: CDR1 SGHRS, CDR2 YFSETQ. This CDR3 contains 15 residues. With 8 bases removed from V and 1 base from J, the gap between germline ends came to 18 bases. Here the CDR3 reads CASYLTGGANTEAFF. The CDR3 bases are TGCGCCAGTTACCTGACGGGGGGCGCGAACACTGAAGCTTTCTTT.

This clone was detected a few times. The identical CDR3 is also encoded by other nucleotide sequences in the sample. The chain is built from TRBV15 and TRBJ2-5; TRBD2 is a possible D gene (5 bases). V was trimmed by 0 bases and J by 1 base, leaving 6 bases between them. CDR1 and CDR2 (germline): LNHNV, YYDKDF (reference sequence). The CDR3 runs 14 residues. The CDR3 spells CATSRDRGQETQYF. The CDR3 nucleotides read TGTGCCACCAGCAGAGACCGGGGCCAAGAGACCCAGTACTTC.

V usage is TRBV19 and J usage is TRBJ2-5; 7 bases align to TRBD2. The germline V gene encodes CDR1 LNHDA and CDR2 SQIVND (reference sequence). CDR3 length equals 12 residues. With 9 bases clipped from V and 1 base from J, the junction kept 2 bases outside the gene matches. The CDR3 nucleotides read TGTGCCAGCACTAGCGCCCAAGAGACCCAGTACTTC. Protein: CASTSAQETQYF.

The chain uses TRBV13 and TRBJ2-1; D unresolved. Germline CDR1 is PRHDT and CDR2 is FYEKMQ (reference sequence). Trimming left V 5 bases short and J 0 bases short, with 8 bases between. This CDR3 region has 14 residues. CDR3 sequence: CASSDRVSYNEQFF. The CDR3 DNA reads as TGTGCCAGCAGCGATCGGGTCTCCTACAATGAGCAGTTCTTC.

The CDR3 sequence: CASSSGLAGGSTDTQYF. CDR3 DNA sequence: TGTGCCAGCAGCTCCGGACTAGCGGGAGGCAGCACAGATACGCAGTATTTT. The chain couples TRBV7-9 to TRBJ2-3; TRBD2 aligns across 14 bases. Germline-derived CDR1 and CDR2 are SEHNR and FQNEAQ (reference sequence). The CDR3 is 17 amino acids. V lost 4 bases, J lost 0 bases, and 3 bases stayed unmatched.

The chain carries TRBV7-7 and TRBJ2-5, with D maybe TRBD2 (5 bases). This CDR3 is built from 13 residues. V was clipped by 5 bases and J by 4 bases, with 11 bases between them. In germline, CDR1 is SSHAT, CDR2 FNYEAQ (reference sequence). CDR3 DNA: TGTGCCAGCAGCCCCGGGGTCTCAGAGACCCAGTACTTC. Translated, it gives CASSPGVSETQYF.